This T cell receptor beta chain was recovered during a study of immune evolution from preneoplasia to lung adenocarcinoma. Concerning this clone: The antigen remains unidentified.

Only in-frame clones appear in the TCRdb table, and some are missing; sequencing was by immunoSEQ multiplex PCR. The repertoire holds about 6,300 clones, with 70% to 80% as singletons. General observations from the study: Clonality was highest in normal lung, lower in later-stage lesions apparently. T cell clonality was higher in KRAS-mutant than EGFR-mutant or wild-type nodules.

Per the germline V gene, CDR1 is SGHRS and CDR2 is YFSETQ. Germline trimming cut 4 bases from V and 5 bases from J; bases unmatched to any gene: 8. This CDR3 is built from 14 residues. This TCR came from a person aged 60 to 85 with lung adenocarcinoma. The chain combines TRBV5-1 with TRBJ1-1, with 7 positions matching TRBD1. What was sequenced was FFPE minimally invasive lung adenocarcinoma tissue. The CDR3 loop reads CASSQRPGGTEAFF. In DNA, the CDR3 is TGCGCCAGCAGCCAACGCCCAGGGGGGACTGAAGCTTTCTTT. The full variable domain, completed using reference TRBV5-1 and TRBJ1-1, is KAGVTQTPRYLIKTRGQQVTLSCSPISGHRSVSWYQQTPGQGLQFLFEYFSETQRNKGNFPGRFSGRQFSNSRSEMNVSTLELGDSALYLCASSQRPGGTEAFFGQGTRLTVV.